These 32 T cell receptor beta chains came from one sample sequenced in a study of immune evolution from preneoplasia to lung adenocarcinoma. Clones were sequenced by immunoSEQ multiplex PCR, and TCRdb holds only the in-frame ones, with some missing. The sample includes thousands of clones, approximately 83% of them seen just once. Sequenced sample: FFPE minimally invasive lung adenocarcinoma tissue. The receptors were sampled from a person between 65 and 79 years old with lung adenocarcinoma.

This CDR3 is CASRQVVYNEQFF. CDR3 in DNA: TGTGCCAGCAGACAGGTGGTCTACAATGAGCAGTTCTTC. The V gene is TRBV2, the J gene TRBJ2-1; a possible D gene is TRBD1 (5 bases). Trimming cost V 6 bases and J 3 bases, with 9 bases left between them. The CDR3 totals 13 residues. From germline, CDR1 is SNHLY and CDR2 FYNNEI.

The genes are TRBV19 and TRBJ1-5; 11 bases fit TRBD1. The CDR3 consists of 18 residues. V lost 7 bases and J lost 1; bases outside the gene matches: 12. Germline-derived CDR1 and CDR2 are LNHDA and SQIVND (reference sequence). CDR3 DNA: TGTGCCAGTAAGGACAGGGGGCCTTATCGGGAAAGCAATCAGCCCCAGCATTTT. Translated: CASKDRGPYRESNQPQHF. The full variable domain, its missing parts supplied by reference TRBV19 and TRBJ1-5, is DGGITQSPKYLFRKEGQNVTLSCEQNLNHDAMYWYRQDPGQGLRLIYYSQIVNDFQKGDIAEGYSVSREKKESFPLTVTSAQKNPTAFYLCASKDRGPYRESNQPQHFGDGTRLSIL.

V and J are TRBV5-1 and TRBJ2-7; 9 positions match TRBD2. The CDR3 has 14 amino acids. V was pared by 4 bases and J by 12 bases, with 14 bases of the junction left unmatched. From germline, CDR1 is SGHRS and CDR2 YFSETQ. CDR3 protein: CASSPGEAGGILYF. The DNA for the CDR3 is TGCGCCAGCAGCCCCGGGGAAGCGGGGGGAATCTTGTACTTC.

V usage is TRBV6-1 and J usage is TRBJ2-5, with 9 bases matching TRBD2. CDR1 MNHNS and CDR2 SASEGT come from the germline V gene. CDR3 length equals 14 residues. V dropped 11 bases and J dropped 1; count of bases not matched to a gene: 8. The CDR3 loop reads CASTRGGAQETQYF. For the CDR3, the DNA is TGTGCCTCAACGCGGGGGGGGGCCCAAGAGACCCAGTACTTC.

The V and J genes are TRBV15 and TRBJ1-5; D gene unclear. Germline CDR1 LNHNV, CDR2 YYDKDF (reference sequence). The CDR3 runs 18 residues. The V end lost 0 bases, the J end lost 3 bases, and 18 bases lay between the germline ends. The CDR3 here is CATSRDSSVKRNNQPQHF. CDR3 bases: TGTGCCACCAGCAGAGATTCGTCAGTAAAAAGAAACAATCAGCCCCAGCATTTT.

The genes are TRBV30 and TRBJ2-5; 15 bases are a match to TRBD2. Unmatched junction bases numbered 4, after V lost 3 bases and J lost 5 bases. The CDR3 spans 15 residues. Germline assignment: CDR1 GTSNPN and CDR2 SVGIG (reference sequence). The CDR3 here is CAWRLGLAGGETQYF. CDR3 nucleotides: TGTGCCTGGAGGCTGGGACTAGCGGGGGGTGAGACCCAGTACTTC.

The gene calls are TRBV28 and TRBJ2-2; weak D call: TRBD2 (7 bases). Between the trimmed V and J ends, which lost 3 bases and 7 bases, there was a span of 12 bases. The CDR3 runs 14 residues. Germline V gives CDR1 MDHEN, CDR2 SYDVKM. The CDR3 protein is CASSFGGQGGELFF. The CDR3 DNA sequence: TGTGCCAGCAGTTTCGGGGGGCAGGGCGGGGAGCTGTTTTTT.

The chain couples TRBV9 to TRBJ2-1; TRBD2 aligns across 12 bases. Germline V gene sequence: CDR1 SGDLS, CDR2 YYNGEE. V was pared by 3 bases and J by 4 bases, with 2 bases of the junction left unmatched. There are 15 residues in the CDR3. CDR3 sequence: CASSETSGGYNEQFF. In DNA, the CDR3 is TGTGCCAGCAGCGAAACTAGCGGGGGGTACAATGAGCAGTTCTTC.

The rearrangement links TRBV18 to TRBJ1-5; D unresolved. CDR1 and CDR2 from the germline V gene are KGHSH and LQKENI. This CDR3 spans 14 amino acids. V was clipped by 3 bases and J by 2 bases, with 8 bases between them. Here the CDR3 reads CASSPEYGNQPQHF. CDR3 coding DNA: TGTGCCAGCTCACCGGAATATGGCAATCAGCCCCAGCATTTT. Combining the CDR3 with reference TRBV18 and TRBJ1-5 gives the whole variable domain NAGVMQNPRHLVRRRGQEARLRCSPMKGHSHVYWYRQLPEEGLKFMVYLQKENIIDESGMPKERFSAEFPKEGPSILRIQQVVRGDSAAYFCASSPEYGNQPQHFGDGTRLSIL.

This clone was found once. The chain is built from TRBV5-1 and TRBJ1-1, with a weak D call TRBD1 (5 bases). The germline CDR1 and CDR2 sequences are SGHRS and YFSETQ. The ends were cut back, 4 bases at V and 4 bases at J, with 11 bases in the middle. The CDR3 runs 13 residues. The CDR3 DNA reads TGCGCCAGCAGCCGGGCTGGGGGCACTGAAGCTTTCTTT. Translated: CASSRAGGTEAFF.

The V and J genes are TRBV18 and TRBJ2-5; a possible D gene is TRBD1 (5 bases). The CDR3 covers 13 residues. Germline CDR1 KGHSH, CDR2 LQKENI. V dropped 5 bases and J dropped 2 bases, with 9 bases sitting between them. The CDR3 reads CASSTWTQETQYF. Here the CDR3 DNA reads TGTGCCAGCTCAACCTGGACACAAGAGACCCAGTACTTC.

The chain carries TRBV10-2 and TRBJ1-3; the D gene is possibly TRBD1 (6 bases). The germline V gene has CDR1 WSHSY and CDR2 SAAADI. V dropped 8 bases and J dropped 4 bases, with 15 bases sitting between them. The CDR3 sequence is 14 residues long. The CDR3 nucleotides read TGCGCCAGCTCCACAGGGACGGGGGGAAACACCATATATTTT. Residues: CASSTGTGGNTIYF.

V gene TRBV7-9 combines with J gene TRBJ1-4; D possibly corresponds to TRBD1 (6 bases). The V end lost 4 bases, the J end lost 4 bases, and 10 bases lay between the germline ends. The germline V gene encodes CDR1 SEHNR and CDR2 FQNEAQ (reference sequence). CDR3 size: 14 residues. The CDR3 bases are TGTGCCAGCAGCTCAGGGGCTAGTAATGAAAAACTGTTTTTT. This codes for CASSSGASNEKLFF.

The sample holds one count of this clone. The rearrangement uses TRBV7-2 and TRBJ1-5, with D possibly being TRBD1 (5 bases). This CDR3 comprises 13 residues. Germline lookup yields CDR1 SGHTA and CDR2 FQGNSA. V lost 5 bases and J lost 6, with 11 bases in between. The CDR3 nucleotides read TGTGCCAGCAGCCCGGGGGTGGGTCAGCCCCAGCATTTT. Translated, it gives CASSPGVGQPQHF. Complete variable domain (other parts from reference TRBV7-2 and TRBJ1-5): GAGVSQSPSNKVTEKGKDVELRCDPISGHTALYWYRQSLGQGLEFLIYFQGNSAPDKSGLPSDRFSAERTGGSVSTLTIQRTQQEDSAVYLCASSPGVGQPQHFGDGTRLSIL.

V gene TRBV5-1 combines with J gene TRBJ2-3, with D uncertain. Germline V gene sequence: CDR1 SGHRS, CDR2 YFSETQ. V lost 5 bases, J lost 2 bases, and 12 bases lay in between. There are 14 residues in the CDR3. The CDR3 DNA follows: TGCGCCAGCAGTCTCGGAACAGTCACAGATACGCAGTATTTT. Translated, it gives CASSLGTVTDTQYF.

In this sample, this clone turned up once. The CDR3 nucleotides are TGTGCCAGCAGCTTACGGGGTGACACCTACAATGAGCAGTTCTTC. It codes for CASSLRGDTYNEQFF. This chain uses TRBV7-6 with TRBJ2-1; D possibly corresponds to TRBD2 (5 bases). Germline assignment: CDR1 SGHVS and CDR2 FNYEAQ. The ends were cut back, 2 bases at V and 2 bases at J, with 10 bases in the middle. The CDR3 totals 15 residues.

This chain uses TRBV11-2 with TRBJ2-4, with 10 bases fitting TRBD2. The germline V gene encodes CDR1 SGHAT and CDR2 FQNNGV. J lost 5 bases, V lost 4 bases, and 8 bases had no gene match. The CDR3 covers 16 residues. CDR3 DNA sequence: TGTGCCAGCAGCTCCCGGACTAGCGGTGGAGAAAACATTCAGTACTTC. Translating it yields CASSSRTSGGENIQYF.

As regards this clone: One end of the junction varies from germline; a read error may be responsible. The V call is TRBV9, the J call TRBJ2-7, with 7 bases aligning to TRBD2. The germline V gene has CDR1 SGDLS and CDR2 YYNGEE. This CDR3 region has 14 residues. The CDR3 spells CASNVRGESYEQYF. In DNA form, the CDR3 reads TGTGCCAGCAACGTACGGGGGGAATCCTACGAGCAGTACTTC.

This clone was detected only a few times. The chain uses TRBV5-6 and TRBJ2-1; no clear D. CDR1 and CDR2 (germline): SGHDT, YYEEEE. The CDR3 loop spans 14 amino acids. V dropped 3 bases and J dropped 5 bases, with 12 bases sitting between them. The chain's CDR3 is CASSSWAADNEQFF. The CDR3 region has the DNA TGTGCCAGCAGCTCGTGGGCAGCCGACAATGAGCAGTTCTTC.

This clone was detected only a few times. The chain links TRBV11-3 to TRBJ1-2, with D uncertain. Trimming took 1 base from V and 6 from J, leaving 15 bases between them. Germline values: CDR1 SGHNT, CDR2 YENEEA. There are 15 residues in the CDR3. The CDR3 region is CASSLAVPAAHGYTF. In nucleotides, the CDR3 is TGTGCCAGCAGCTTAGCAGTCCCAGCGGCGCATGGCTACACCTTC.

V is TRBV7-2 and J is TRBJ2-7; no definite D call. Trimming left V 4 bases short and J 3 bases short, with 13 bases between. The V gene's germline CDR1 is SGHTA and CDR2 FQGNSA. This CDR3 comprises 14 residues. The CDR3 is CASSSRSGFYEQYF. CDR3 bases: TGTGCCAGCAGCTCCAGATCCGGATTCTACGAGCAGTACTTC.

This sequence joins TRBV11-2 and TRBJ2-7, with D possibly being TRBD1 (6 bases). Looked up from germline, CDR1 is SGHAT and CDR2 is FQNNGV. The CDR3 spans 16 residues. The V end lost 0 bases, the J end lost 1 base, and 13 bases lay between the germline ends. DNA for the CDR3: TGTGCCAGCAGCTTAGATCTCAACCAGGGGTCCTACGAGCAGTACTTC. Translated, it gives CASSLDLNQGSYEQYF.

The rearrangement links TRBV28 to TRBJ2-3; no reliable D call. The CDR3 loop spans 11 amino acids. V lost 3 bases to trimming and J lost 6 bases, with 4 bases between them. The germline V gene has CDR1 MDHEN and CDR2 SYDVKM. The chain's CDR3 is CASSFADTQYF. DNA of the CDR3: TGTGCCAGCAGTTTCGCTGATACGCAGTATTTT.

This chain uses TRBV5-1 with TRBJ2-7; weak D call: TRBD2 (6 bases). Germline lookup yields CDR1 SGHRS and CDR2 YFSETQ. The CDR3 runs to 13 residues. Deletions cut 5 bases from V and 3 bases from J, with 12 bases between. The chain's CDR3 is CASRVEGIYEQYF. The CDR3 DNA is TGCGCCAGCAGGGTGGAGGGGATCTACGAGCAGTACTTC.

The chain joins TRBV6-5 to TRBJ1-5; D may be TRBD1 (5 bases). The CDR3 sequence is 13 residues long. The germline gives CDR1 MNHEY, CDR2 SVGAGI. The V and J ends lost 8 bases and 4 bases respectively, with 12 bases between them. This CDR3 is CASRLEGNQPQHF. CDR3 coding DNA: TGTGCCAGCCGTTTAGAGGGGAATCAGCCCCAGCATTTT.

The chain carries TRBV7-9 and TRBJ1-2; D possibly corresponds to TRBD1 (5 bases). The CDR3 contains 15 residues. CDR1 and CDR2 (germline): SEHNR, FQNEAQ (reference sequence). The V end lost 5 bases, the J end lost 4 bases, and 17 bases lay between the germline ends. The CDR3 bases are TGTGCCAGCAGCCCTCTAATGGGGCGCGGCTATGGCTACACCTTC. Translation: CASSPLMGRGYGYTF.

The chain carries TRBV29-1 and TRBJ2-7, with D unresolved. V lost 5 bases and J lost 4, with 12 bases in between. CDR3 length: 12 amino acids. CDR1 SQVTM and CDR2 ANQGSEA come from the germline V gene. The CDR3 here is CSVQGPGYEQYF. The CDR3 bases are TGCAGCGTTCAAGGCCCGGGTTACGAGCAGTACTTC.

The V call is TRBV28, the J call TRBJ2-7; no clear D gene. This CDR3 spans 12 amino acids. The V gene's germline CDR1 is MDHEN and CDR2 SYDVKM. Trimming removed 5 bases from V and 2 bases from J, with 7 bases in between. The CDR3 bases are TGTGCCAGCAGTCATAGACCCTACGAGCAGTACTTC. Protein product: CASSHRPYEQYF. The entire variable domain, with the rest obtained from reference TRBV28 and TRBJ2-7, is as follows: DVKVTQSSRYLVKRTGEKVFLECVQDMDHENMFWYRQDPGLGLRLIYFSYDVKMKEKGDIPEGYSVSREKKERFSLILESASTNQTSMYLCASSHRPYEQYFGPGTRLTVT.

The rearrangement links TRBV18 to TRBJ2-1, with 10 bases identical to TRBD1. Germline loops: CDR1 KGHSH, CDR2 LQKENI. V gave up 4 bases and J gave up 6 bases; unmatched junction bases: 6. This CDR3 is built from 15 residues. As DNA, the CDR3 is TGTGCCAGCTCACGCGGGACAGGGGACCTCAATGAGCAGTTCTTC. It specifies CASSRGTGDLNEQFF.

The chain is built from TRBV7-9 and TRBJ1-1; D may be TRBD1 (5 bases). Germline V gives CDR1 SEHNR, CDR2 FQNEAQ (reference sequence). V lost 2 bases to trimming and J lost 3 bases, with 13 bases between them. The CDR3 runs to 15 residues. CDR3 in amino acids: CASSLTSGPDTEAFF. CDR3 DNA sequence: TGTGCCAGCAGCTTAACGTCGGGACCAGACACTGAAGCTTTCTTT.

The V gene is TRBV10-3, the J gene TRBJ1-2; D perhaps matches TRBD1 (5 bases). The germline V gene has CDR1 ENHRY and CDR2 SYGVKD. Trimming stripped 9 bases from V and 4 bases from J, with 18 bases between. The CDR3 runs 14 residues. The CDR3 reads CAIRGAGTIYGYTF. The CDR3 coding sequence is TGTGCCATAAGGGGAGCAGGAACGATCTATGGCTACACCTTC.

CDR3 nucleotides: TGTGCCTGGAGTTCCGACAGGGGCAGCAATCAGCCCCAGCATTTT. Translating it yields CAWSSDRGSNQPQHF. The chain carries TRBV30 and TRBJ1-5; 8 bases align to TRBD1. V was pared by 2 bases and J by 1 base, with 4 bases of the junction left unmatched. Germline V gene data show CDR1 as GTSNPN and CDR2 as SVGIG (reference sequence). The CDR3 contains 15 residues. The variable domain in full, completed from reference TRBV30 and TRBJ1-5, reads SQTIHQWPATLVQPVGSPLSLECTVEGTSNPNLYWYRQAAGRGLQLLFYSVGIGQISSEVPQNLSASRPQDRQFILSSKKLLLSDSGFYLCAWSSDRGSNQPQHFGDGTRLSIL.